The entry below describes one T cell receptor beta chain. The antigen is unknown. This sample is part of a study of T cell responses to AZD1222 COVID-19 vaccine. This CDR3 region has 11 residues. The V gene lost 7 bases and the J gene lost 3 bases, with 9 bases spanning the gap. Germline values: CDR1 DFQATT, CDR2 SNEGSKA (reference sequence). Findings and caveats of the study: Donors, mostly white British, included more females; clonal diversity was possibly underestimated. Nearly half of spike-specific TCRs reportedly target variant regions that are unmutated in the B.1.351 and B.1.1.7 variants. CD4 TCRs linked to vaccination spanned spike, dominating at 160-218 and 743-854. Only a handful of AZD1222 recipients, six or seven in all, had baseline seropositivity.

TCRdb keeps only in-frame clones here, not all; method: immunoSEQ multiplex PCR. The repertoire holds 80,000 or so clones, with 82% as singletons. Source: peripheral blood, taken on day 0 of AZD1222 vaccination. The sequence derives from an adult in good health. The chain combines TRBV20-1 with TRBJ2-5; D remains ambiguous. The CDR3 sequence is CSVFGEETQYF. In DNA, the CDR3 is TGCAGTGTCTTCGGTGAAGAGACCCAGTACTTC.